Following are 2 T cell receptor beta chains from one sample sequenced in a study of blood T cell repertoires in COVID-19. Measured with immunoSEQ multiplex PCR; TCRdb has only the in-frame clones, and not every one. The top ten clones hold roughly 4.5% of a sample with around 140,000 clones, approximately 88% of them seen once. Sequencing was carried out using peripheral blood. The receptors stem from a human donor in a cohort sampled during active COVID-19.

This chain connects TRBV25-1 to TRBJ2-5; tentatively, D is TRBD1 (6 bases). Trimming pared 3 bases from V and 1 base from J, leaving 9 bases between. The CDR3 has 14 amino acids. Germline loops: CDR1 MGHDK, CDR2 SYGVNS. The CDR3: CASSETGFQETQYF. The CDR3 DNA reads TGTGCCAGCAGTGAGACAGGATTCCAAGAGACCCAGTACTTC.

This sequence joins TRBV18 and TRBJ2-7, with 7 positions matching TRBD2. CDR3 length: 14 amino acids. CDR1 is KGHSH and CDR2 is LQKENI in the germline V gene. V lost 3 bases, J lost 2 bases, and 4 bases stayed unmatched. In DNA form, the CDR3 reads TGTGCCAGCTCACCGGGACTACTAACCTACGAGCAGTACTTC. Protein product: CASSPGLLTYEQYF.